The 20 T cell receptor beta chains below come from one sample, sequenced in a study of shared clonotypes between healthy human individuals. The data were produced by immunoSEQ multiplex PCR, yet TCRdb's version contains in-frame clones alone and is incomplete. Among around 700,000 clones listed, under 80% were seen once. Sequenced input: memory CD4+ T cells sorted from blood. The sample's subset: CD45RA-negative fraction. The receptors come from a woman aged 25-40 years in good health.

This clone appeared many times. The chain recombines TRBV6-1 with TRBJ2-5, with D unclear. Germline CDR1 is MNHNS and CDR2 is SASEGT. The CDR3 extends over 13 amino acids. V lost 8 bases to trimming and J lost 7 bases, with 17 bases between them. The CDR3 nucleotides read TGTGCCAGCGCCCCCGTTGCGCCTGGGACCCAGTACTTC. This codes for CASAPVAPGTQYF.

The chain links TRBV5-1 to TRBJ1-1; 7 nucleotides match TRBD1. With V trimmed by 3 bases and J by 12 bases, 11 bases remained unmatched. The CDR3 length is 13 residues. Germline CDR1 SGHRS, CDR2 YFSETQ. The CDR3 region is CASSSASQGVSFF. Written as DNA, the CDR3 is TGCGCCAGCAGCTCTGCGTCCCAGGGGGTATCTTTCTTT. The full variable domain, its missing parts supplied by reference TRBV5-1 and TRBJ1-1, is KAGVTQTPRYLIKTRGQQVTLSCSPISGHRSVSWYQQTPGQGLQFLFEYFSETQRNKGNFPGRFSGRQFSNSRSEMNVSTLELGDSALYLCASSSASQGVSFFGQGTRLTVV.

For this clone: The sample carries other DNA sequences with the same CDR3. V usage is TRBV5-1 and J usage is TRBJ2-6; D gene unclear. The CDR3 is 14 amino acids. V lost 2 bases and J 1 base, leaving 4 bases between the germline ends. Germline V gene data show CDR1 as SGHRS and CDR2 as YFSETQ. CDR3 sequence (DNA): TGCGCCAGCAGCTTTAGGTCTGGGGCCAACGTCCTGACTTTC. Its protein is CASSFRSGANVLTF.

The chain combines TRBV29-1 with TRBJ2-3; the match to TRBD2 covers 8 bases. Germline V gives CDR1 SQVTM, CDR2 ANQGSEA. The V gene end was trimmed by 3 bases and the J gene end by 0 bases; junction bases not matched to a gene: 5. CDR3 length equals 15 residues. The DNA for the CDR3 is TGCAGCGTTGAGGATAGCGGGGCTAGCACAGATACGCAGTATTTT. This encodes CSVEDSGASTDTQYF.

The rearrangement uses TRBV23-1 and TRBJ2-7; the match to TRBD1 covers 7 bases. TRBV23-1 is an ORF; its function is uncertain. This CDR3 spans 14 amino acids. Germline trimming cut 10 bases from V and 5 bases from J; bases unmatched to any gene: 14. CDR3 sequence (DNA): TGCGCCAACCGACAGGGCCAATCTCCTGACGAGCAGTACTTC. Its translation is CANRQGQSPDEQYF.

The genes are TRBV18 and TRBJ2-1, with 11 bases aligning to TRBD2. The trim removed 4 bases at V and 7 bases at J, leaving 18 bases unmatched. Germline lookup yields CDR1 KGHSH and CDR2 LQKENI. This CDR3 comprises 19 residues. CDR3 nucleotide sequence: TGTGCCAGCTCACTCACCCCGGGACTAGCGGATTTGACGGAGAATGAGCAGTTCTTC. It codes for CASSLTPGLADLTENEQFF.

The V call is TRBV28, the J call TRBJ1-5; 9 nucleotides agree with TRBD1. The CDR3 is 13 residues long. Germline values: CDR1 MDHEN, CDR2 SYDVKM. The trim removed 7 bases at V and 6 bases at J, leaving 4 bases unmatched. CDR3 loop: CASMTGGIQPQHF. CDR3 nucleotide sequence: TGTGCCAGCATGACAGGGGGGATTCAGCCCCAGCATTTT. Full variable domain (rest looked up from reference TRBV28 and TRBJ1-5): DVKVTQSSRYLVKRTGEKVFLECVQDMDHENMFWYRQDPGLGLRLIYFSYDVKMKEKGDIPEGYSVSREKKERFSLILESASTNQTSMYLCASMTGGIQPQHFGDGTRLSIL.

The chain couples TRBV9 to TRBJ1-1; D is ambiguous. The CDR3 covers 13 residues. Between the trimmed V and J ends, which lost 4 bases and 3 bases, there was a span of 10 bases. Germline CDR1 and CDR2: SGDLS and YYNGEE. In DNA form, the CDR3 reads TGTGCCAGCAGCTCCAAGGGTGACACTGAAGCTTTCTTT. Encoded protein: CASSSKGDTEAFF.

The chain combines TRBV28 with TRBJ2-7; D gene unclear. Germline CDR1 reads MDHEN; CDR2 reads SYDVKM. There are 14 residues in the CDR3. Trimming took off 10 bases at V and 0 bases at J, with 16 bases between the two ends. This chain's CDR3 is CAITPQGYSYEQYF. In DNA, the CDR3 is TGTGCCATAACCCCCCAAGGGTACTCCTACGAGCAGTACTTC. Using reference TRBV28 and TRBJ2-7 for the parts outside the CDR3, the full variable domain is DVKVTQSSRYLVKRTGEKVFLECVQDMDHENMFWYRQDPGLGLRLIYFSYDVKMKEKGDIPEGYSVSREKKERFSLILESASTNQTSMYLCAITPQGYSYEQYFGPGTRLTVT.

V gene TRBV27 combines with J gene TRBJ1-4; no clear D. V was clipped by 2 bases and J by 7 bases, with 14 bases between them. Germline V gene data show CDR1 as MNHEY and CDR2 as SMNVEV (reference sequence). This CDR3 is 15 amino acids long. CDR3 region: CASSLRLNTIEKLFF. CDR3 nucleotides: TGTGCCAGCAGTTTAAGGCTGAACACAATTGAAAAACTGTTTTTT. Full variable domain (rest looked up from reference TRBV27 and TRBJ1-4): EAQVTQNPRYLITVTGKKLTVTCSQNMNHEYMSWYRQDPGLGLRQIYYSMNVEVTDKGDVPEGYKVSRKEKRNFPLILESPSPNQTSLYFCASSLRLNTIEKLFFGSGTQLSVL.

This chain uses TRBV7-2 with TRBJ1-4; D ambiguous. The CDR3 has 14 amino acids. Per the germline V gene, CDR1 is SGHTA and CDR2 is FQGNSA. The V end lost 5 bases, the J end lost 7 bases, and 14 bases lay between the germline ends. The CDR3 coding sequence is TGTGCCAGCAGCCCTGGACTTCTCGGTGAAAAACTGTTTTTT. This codes for CASSPGLLGEKLFF.

This chain connects TRBV2 to TRBJ1-1; 7 bases match TRBD1. V gave up 3 bases and J gave up 4 bases; unmatched junction bases: 5. CDR1 and CDR2 from the germline V gene are SNHLY and FYNNEI. This CDR3 is 14 amino acids long. In DNA, the CDR3 is TGTGCCAGCAGTGATGAGGGGGCGCGCACTGAAGCTTTCTTT. It codes for CASSDEGARTEAFF.

The rearrangement links TRBV4-1 to TRBJ2-2; D is ambiguous. The V end was cut by 0 bases, the J end by 3 bases, with 5 bases between. CDR3 length: 14 amino acids. Germline V lookup: CDR1 MGHRA, CDR2 YSYEKL. CDR3 nucleotide sequence: TGCGCCAGCAGCCAAGAGAGTCACACCGGGGAGCTGTTTTTT. This codes for CASSQESHTGELFF.

A note on this clone: Other DNA sequences in this sample translate to the same CDR3. The CDR3 here is CASSPGRSTDTQYF. As DNA, the CDR3 is TGTGCCAGCTCACCGGGGCGGAGCACAGATACGCAGTATTTT. The gene calls are TRBV18 and TRBJ2-3; tentative D call: TRBD1 (5 bases). The CDR3 is made up of 14 amino acids. Germline values: CDR1 KGHSH, CDR2 LQKENI. Trimming removed 3 bases from V and 0 bases from J, with 7 bases in between.

CDR3 in amino acids: CASSSGVIGNTIYF. The CDR3 bases are TGTGCCAGCAGCTCGGGAGTAATAGGAAACACCATATATTTT. The chain joins TRBV11-2 to TRBJ1-3; D is unresolved. Deletions cut 4 bases from V and 4 bases from J, with 11 bases between. CDR3 length: 14 residues. Germline loops: CDR1 SGHAT, CDR2 FQNNGV. Full variable domain (rest looked up from reference TRBV11-2 and TRBJ1-3): EAGVAQSPRYKIIEKRQSVAFWCNPISGHATLYWYQQILGQGPKLLIQFQNNGVVDDSQLPKDRFSAERLKGVDSTLKIQPAKLEDSAVYLCASSSGVIGNTIYFGEGSWLTVV.

The CDR3, as DNA: TGCGCCAGCAGCTTCGGGCTAGCTACGTACAATGAGCAGTTCTTC. Its translation: CASSFGLATYNEQFF. This rearrangement joins TRBV5-1 to TRBJ2-1; possible D gene TRBD2, 5 bases. This CDR3 contains 15 residues. Germline lookup yields CDR1 SGHRS and CDR2 YFSETQ. The ends were cut back, 2 bases at V and 4 bases at J, with 13 bases in the middle. Full variable domain (missing parts from reference TRBV5-1 and TRBJ2-1): KAGVTQTPRYLIKTRGQQVTLSCSPISGHRSVSWYQQTPGQGLQFLFEYFSETQRNKGNFPGRFSGRQFSNSRSEMNVSTLELGDSALYLCASSFGLATYNEQFFGPGTRLTVL.

This rearrangement joins TRBV9 to TRBJ2-7; a weak D match, TRBD1 (5 bases). Trimming took off 0 bases at V and 0 bases at J, with 13 bases between the two ends. Germline-derived CDR1 and CDR2 are SGDLS and YYNGEE. This CDR3 comprises 16 residues. CDR3 sequence (DNA): TGTGCCAGCAGCGTAGGATTCGGGCAGGGCTCCTACGAGCAGTACTTC. Translation: CASSVGFGQGSYEQYF.

There are a few counts of this clone. This chain links TRBV29-1 with TRBJ2-7; 11 nucleotides match TRBD2. Germline CDR1 and CDR2: SQVTM and ANQGSEA. The CDR3 covers 12 residues. Trimming cost V 8 bases and J 5 bases; bases outside gene matches: 5. Here the CDR3 reads CSSTSGSDEQYF. The CDR3 coding sequence is TGCAGCTCCACTAGCGGGAGTGACGAGCAGTACTTC.

The chain links TRBV5-1 to TRBJ2-1, with D possibly matching TRBD2 (5 bases). Trimming shortened V by 4 bases and J by 7 bases, and 15 bases separated the two germline ends. Germline assignment: CDR1 SGHRS and CDR2 YFSETQ. The CDR3 covers 14 residues. CDR3 DNA sequence: TGCGCCAGCAGCCCCGACCCTCTAGCTAATGAGCAGTTCTTC. Amino acids: CASSPDPLANEQFF.

The chain employs TRBV7-2 and TRBJ1-4; D is undetermined. V lost 1 base and J 8 bases, leaving 11 bases between the germline ends. This CDR3 spans 14 amino acids. Germline V CDR1 and CDR2: SGHTA, FQGNSA. The DNA of the CDR3 is TGTGCCAGCAGCTTAGGGCCCAATGGCGAAAAACTGTTTTTT. As protein: CASSLGPNGEKLFF.